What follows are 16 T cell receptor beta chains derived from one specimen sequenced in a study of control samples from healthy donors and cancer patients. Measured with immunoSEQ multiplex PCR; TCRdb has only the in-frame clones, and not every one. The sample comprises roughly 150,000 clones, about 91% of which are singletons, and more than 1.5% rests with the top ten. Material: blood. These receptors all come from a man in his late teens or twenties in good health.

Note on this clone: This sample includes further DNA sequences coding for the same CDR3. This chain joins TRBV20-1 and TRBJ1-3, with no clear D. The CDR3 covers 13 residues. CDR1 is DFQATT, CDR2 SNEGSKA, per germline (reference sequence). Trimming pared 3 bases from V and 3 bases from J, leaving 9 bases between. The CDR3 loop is CSASQGLGNTIYF. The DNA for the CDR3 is TGCAGTGCTAGTCAAGGGCTTGGAAACACCATATATTTT.

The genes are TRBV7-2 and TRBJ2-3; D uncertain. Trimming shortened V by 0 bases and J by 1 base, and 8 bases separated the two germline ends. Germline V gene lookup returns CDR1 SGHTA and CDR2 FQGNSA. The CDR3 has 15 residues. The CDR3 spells CASSLASSRTDTQYF. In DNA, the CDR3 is TGTGCCAGCAGCTTAGCGAGCAGCCGCACAGATACGCAGTATTTT.

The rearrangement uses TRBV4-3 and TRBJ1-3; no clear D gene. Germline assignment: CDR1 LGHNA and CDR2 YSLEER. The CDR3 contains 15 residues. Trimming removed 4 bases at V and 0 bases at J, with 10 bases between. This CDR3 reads CASSPSLVSGNTIYF. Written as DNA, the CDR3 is TGCGCCAGCAGCCCCTCTCTCGTCTCTGGAAACACCATATATTTT.

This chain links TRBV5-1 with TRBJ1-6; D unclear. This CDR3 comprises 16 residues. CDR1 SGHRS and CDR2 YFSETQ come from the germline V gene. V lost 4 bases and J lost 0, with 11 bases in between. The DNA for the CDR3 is TGCGCCAGCAGCCGTGACGGGAGCTCCTATAATTCACCCCTCCACTTT. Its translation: CASSRDGSSYNSPLHF.

The CDR3 coding sequence is TGCGCCAGCAGCTTTGACGGGGGGACCCCTGGGGCCAACGTCCTGACTTTC. As protein: CASSFDGGTPGANVLTF. This chain uses TRBV5-1 with TRBJ2-6; 7 positions match TRBD2. CDR1 SGHRS and CDR2 YFSETQ come from the germline V gene. This CDR3 region has 17 residues. V was pared by 2 bases and J by 2 bases, with 7 bases of the junction left unmatched.

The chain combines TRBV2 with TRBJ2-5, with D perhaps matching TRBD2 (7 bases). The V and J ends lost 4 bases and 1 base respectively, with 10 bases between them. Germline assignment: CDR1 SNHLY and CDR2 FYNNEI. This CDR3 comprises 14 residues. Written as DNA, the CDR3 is TGTGCCAGCAGTGTGGGAGGGGGCCAAGAGACCCAGTACTTC. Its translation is CASSVGGGQETQYF.

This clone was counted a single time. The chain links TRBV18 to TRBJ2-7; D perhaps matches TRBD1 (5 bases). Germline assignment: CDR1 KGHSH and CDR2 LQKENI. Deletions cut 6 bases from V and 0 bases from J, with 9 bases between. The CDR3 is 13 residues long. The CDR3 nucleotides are TGTGCCAGCTCGCCGGACAACTCCTACGAGCAGTACTTC. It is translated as CASSPDNSYEQYF.

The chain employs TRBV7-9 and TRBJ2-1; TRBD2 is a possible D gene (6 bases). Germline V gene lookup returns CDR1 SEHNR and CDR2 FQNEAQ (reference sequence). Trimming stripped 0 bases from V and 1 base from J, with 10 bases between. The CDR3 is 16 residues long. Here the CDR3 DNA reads TGTGCCAGCAGCTTAGCCGGGCGGGGTTCCTACAATGAGCAGTTCTTC. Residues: CASSLAGRGSYNEQFF.

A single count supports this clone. This CDR3 is CASSPSVGGDTQYF. For the CDR3, the DNA is TGTGCCAGCAGCCCATCGGTGGGGGGAGATACGCAGTATTTT. The rearrangement links TRBV7-2 to TRBJ2-3; D possibly corresponds to TRBD2 (6 bases). Germline V gene sequence: CDR1 SGHTA, CDR2 FQGNSA. The CDR3 is made up of 14 amino acids. Trimming stripped 5 bases from V and 5 bases from J, with 14 bases between.

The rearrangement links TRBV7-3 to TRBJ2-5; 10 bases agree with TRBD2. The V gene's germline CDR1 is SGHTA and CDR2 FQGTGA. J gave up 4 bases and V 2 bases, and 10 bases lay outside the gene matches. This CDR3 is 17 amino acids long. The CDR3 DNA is TGTGCCAGCAGCTTATCCCCCCTAGCGGGGGCCCGAGAGACCCAGTACTTC. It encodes CASSLSPLAGARETQYF.

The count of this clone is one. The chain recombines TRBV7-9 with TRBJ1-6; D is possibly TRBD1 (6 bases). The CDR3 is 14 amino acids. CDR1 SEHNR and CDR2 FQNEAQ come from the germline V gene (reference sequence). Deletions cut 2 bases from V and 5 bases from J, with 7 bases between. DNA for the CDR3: TGTGCCAGCAGCTTAACAGGGAATAATTCACCCCTCCACTTT. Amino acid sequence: CASSLTGNNSPLHF.

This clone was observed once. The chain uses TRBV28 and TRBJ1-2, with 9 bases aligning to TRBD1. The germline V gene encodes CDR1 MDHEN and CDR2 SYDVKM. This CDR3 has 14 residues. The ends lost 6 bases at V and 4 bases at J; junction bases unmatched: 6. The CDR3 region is CASRRDRGTYGYTF. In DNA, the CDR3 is TGTGCCAGCAGACGCGACAGGGGGACCTATGGCTACACCTTC.

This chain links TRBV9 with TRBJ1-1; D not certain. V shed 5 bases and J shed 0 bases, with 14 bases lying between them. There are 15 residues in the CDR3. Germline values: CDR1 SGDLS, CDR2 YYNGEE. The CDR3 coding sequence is TGTGCCAGCAGTTCTGGACCGGGTGTGAACACTGAAGCTTTCTTT. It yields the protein CASSSGPGVNTEAFF. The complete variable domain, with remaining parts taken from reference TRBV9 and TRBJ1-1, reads DSGVTQTPKHLITATGQRVTLRCSPRSGDLSVYWYQQSLDQGLQFLIQYYNGEERAKGNILERFSAQQFPDLHSELNLSSLELGDSALYFCASSSGPGVNTEAFFGQGTRLTVV.

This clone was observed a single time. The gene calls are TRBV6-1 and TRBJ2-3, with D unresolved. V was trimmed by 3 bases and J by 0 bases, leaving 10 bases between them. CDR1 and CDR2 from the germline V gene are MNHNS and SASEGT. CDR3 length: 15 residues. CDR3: CASSDPSMSTDTQYF. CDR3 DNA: TGTGCCAGCAGTGACCCTAGTATGAGCACAGATACGCAGTATTTT.

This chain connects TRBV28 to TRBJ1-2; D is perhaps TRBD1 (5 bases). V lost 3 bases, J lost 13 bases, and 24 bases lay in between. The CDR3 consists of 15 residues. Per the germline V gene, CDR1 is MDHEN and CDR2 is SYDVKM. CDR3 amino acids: CASSFGAPGRGEGTF. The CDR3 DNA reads TGTGCCAGCAGTTTCGGGGCTCCCGGGAGAGGCGAGGGCACCTTC.

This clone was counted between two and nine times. The CDR3 reads CASSLAAAREAFF. The CDR3 DNA reads TGTGCCAGCAGCTTAGCGGCAGCCAGAGAAGCTTTCTTT. This chain links TRBV7-9 with TRBJ1-1; D is undetermined. There are 13 residues in the CDR3. Per the germline V gene, CDR1 is SEHNR and CDR2 is FQNEAQ (reference sequence). V was trimmed by 0 bases and J by 8 bases, leaving 10 bases between them.